The 31 T cell receptor beta chains presented below share a single source sample, sequenced in a study of T cell responses to AZD1222 COVID-19 vaccine. Libraries were prepared by immunoSEQ multiplex PCR; TCRdb keeps only in-frame clonotypes and omits some of them. The sample carries tens of thousands of clones, 80% to 90% recorded once. The material was peripheral blood, obtained 28 days after the second AZD1222 dose. The origin of the receptors is an adult who received the AZD1222 COVID-19 vaccine.

The gene calls are TRBV4-2 and TRBJ2-3, with D tentatively TRBD2 (6 bases). Germline loops: CDR1 LGHNA, CDR2 YNFKEQ. The CDR3 is 15 amino acids. Trimming took off 0 bases at V and 3 bases at J, with 10 bases between the two ends. The CDR3 sequence: CASSQDPGGTDTQYF. Here the CDR3 DNA reads TGTGCCAGCAGCCAAGATCCAGGAGGGACAGATACGCAGTATTTT.

J is TRBJ2-7 and V is TRBV7-2; perhaps TRBD2 as D (7 bases). V was cut by 1 base and J by 4 bases, with 14 bases left in between. The CDR3 totals 15 residues. Per the germline V gene, CDR1 is SGHTA and CDR2 is FQGNSA. The CDR3 spells CASSLVPGEGYEQYF. CDR3 nucleotides: TGTGCCAGCAGCTTAGTGCCAGGGGAGGGGTACGAGCAGTACTTC.

This clone was seen a handful of times. The chain has TRBV28 and TRBJ2-5; 9 positions agree with TRBD1. The V segment lost 2 bases and the J segment 6 bases; nucleotides outside the gene matches: 7. Germline CDR1 reads MDHEN; CDR2 reads SYDVKM. The CDR3 has 15 amino acids. CDR3 in DNA: TGTGCCAGCAGTTTAGAGACAGGGGGTAGGAAGACCCAGTACTTC. It yields the protein CASSLETGGRKTQYF.

This chain connects TRBV28 to TRBJ1-4; D unclear. The CDR3 covers 14 residues. V was shortened by 4 bases and J by 7 bases, with 13 bases between the two germline ends. Germline V gene lookup returns CDR1 MDHEN and CDR2 SYDVKM. The CDR3 DNA is TGTGCCAGCAGTTCAGTTTCTCCGCCTGAAAAACTGTTTTTT. Encoded protein: CASSSVSPPEKLFF.

The chain links TRBV11-3 to TRBJ2-3, with D possibly TRBD2 on 5 matching bases. Germline lookup yields CDR1 SGHNT and CDR2 YENEEA. Trimming cost V 1 base and J 5 bases, with 16 bases left between them. This CDR3 comprises 16 residues. DNA of the CDR3: TGTGCCAGCAGCTTAGGCGTGTCAGGCCGGGAAGATACGCAGTATTTT. Translated: CASSLGVSGREDTQYF.

CDR3 sequence reads: CASRPGQVITDTQYF. The CDR3, as DNA: TGTGCCAGCAGGCCGGGACAGGTAATCACAGATACGCAGTATTTT. J is TRBJ2-3 and V is TRBV21-1; the table's D call, TRBD1, was not checked against the DNA. TRBV21-1 represents a pseudogene. This CDR3 is built from 15 residues.

The V and J genes are TRBV28 and TRBJ1-6; TRBD1 matches at 8 bases. The junction had 9 bases not matched to a gene; V was cut back by 4 bases and J by 7 bases. CDR3 size: 16 residues. Germline values: CDR1 MDHEN, CDR2 SYDVKM. CDR3 residues: CASSSLGQGGNSPLHF. The CDR3, as DNA: TGTGCCAGCAGTTCCCTCGGACAGGGCGGGAATTCACCCCTCCACTTT.

V gene TRBV27 combines with J gene TRBJ2-1; D is possibly TRBD1 or TRBD2 (5 bases each). Germline CDR1 and CDR2: MNHEY and SMNVEV (reference sequence). V was clipped by 5 bases and J by 5 bases, with 16 bases between them. The CDR3 extends over 15 amino acids. The CDR3 is CASSPLGTINNEQFF. CDR3 DNA sequence: TGTGCCAGCAGTCCTCTCGGGACCATTAACAATGAGCAGTTCTTC.

The rearrangement links TRBV9 to TRBJ1-6; D unclear. The CDR3 extends over 13 amino acids. The V end was cut by 1 base, the J end by 6 bases, with 5 bases between. Germline CDR1 is SGDLS and CDR2 is YYNGEE. The CDR3 region is CASSVYLNSPLHF. The CDR3 region has the DNA TGTGCCAGCAGCGTATATCTTAATTCACCCCTCCACTTT.

The chain is built from TRBV6-5 and TRBJ2-7; TRBD1 aligns across 7 bases. The CDR3 covers 12 residues. Germline CDR1 MNHEY, CDR2 SVGAGI. V was clipped by 6 bases and J by 9 bases; unmatched bases: 8. CDR3 in amino acids: CASRAQGLWQYF. CDR3 bases: TGTGCCAGCAGGGCACAGGGGCTGTGGCAGTACTTC.

This clone was observed a few times. V and J are TRBV2 and TRBJ1-2; the D is unclear. In germline, CDR1 is SNHLY, CDR2 FYNNEI. V was pared by 0 bases and J by 4 bases, with 9 bases between. This CDR3 region has 14 residues. In DNA, the CDR3 is TGTGCCAGCAGTGAAGCGAACTACATCTATGGCTACACCTTC. Amino acid sequence: CASSEANYIYGYTF.

The chain employs TRBV6-1 and TRBJ2-5; D unclear. Germline V gene sequence: CDR1 MNHNS, CDR2 SASEGT. This CDR3 is built from 14 residues. The germline V and J ends were trimmed by 5 bases and 1 base, with 11 bases remaining between them. For the CDR3, the DNA is TGTGCCAGCAGTCTCTCTTTTGGCCAAGAGACCCAGTACTTC. Its protein is CASSLSFGQETQYF.

The chain joins TRBV18 to TRBJ2-5; tentative D call: TRBD2 (6 bases). The V and J ends lost 0 bases and 2 bases respectively, with 13 bases between them. CDR3 length equals 16 residues. The V gene's germline CDR1 is KGHSH and CDR2 LQKENI. The CDR3 nucleotides are TGTGCCAGCTCACCACCTTCGGGGAGGCCGCAAGAGACCCAGTACTTC. It encodes CASSPPSGRPQETQYF.

The genes are TRBV19 and TRBJ1-1; tentative D call: TRBD1 (5 bases). Between the trimmed V and J ends, which lost 7 bases and 2 bases, there was a span of 14 bases. There are 14 residues in the CDR3. Germline CDR1 reads LNHDA; CDR2 reads SQIVND (reference sequence). The chain's CDR3 is CASKAGMANTEAFF. CDR3 nucleotide sequence: TGTGCCAGTAAGGCAGGGATGGCTAACACTGAAGCTTTCTTT. Based on the CDR3 plus reference TRBV19 and TRBJ1-1, the full variable domain is DGGITQSPKYLFRKEGQNVTLSCEQNLNHDAMYWYRQDPGQGLRLIYYSQIVNDFQKGDIAEGYSVSREKKESFPLTVTSAQKNPTAFYLCASKAGMANTEAFFGQGTRLTVV.

The chain joins TRBV10-3 to TRBJ1-2; TRBD1 aligns across 9 bases. With V trimmed by 10 bases and J by 6 bases, 21 bases remained unmatched. This CDR3 has 17 residues. From germline, CDR1 is ENHRY and CDR2 SYGVKD. The chain's CDR3 is CATPPLGTGTYTDGYTF. The DNA of the CDR3 is TGTGCCACCCCCCCCCTGGGGACAGGGACTTATACGGATGGCTACACCTTC.

The V gene is TRBV2, the J gene TRBJ2-5; 7 bases are shared with TRBD2. Germline V lookup: CDR1 SNHLY, CDR2 FYNNEI. The V and J ends lost 3 bases and 0 bases, in that order; junction bases with no gene match: 16. The CDR3 totals 19 residues. CDR3 bases: TGTGCCAGCAGTGATGCACTGTACGGGCGGGGGTTATACCAAGAGACCCAGTACTTC. Translated: CASSDALYGRGLYQETQYF.

The chain couples TRBV5-4 to TRBJ1-4; possible D gene TRBD1, 5 bases. V shed 4 bases and J shed 3 bases, with 7 bases lying between them. CDR1 and CDR2 (germline): SGHNT, YYREEE (reference sequence). This CDR3 is built from 13 residues. CDR3 amino acids: CASSPGPNEKLFF. The DNA for the CDR3 is TGTGCCAGCAGCCCGGGACCTAATGAAAAACTGTTTTTT.

V gene TRBV20-1 combines with J gene TRBJ1-6; D not certain. This CDR3 region has 15 residues. V was trimmed by 3 bases and J by 4 bases, leaving 13 bases between them. The germline V gene has CDR1 DFQATT and CDR2 SNEGSKA (reference sequence). CDR3 amino acids: CSASYPSDYNSPLHF. CDR3 sequence (DNA): TGCAGTGCTAGTTATCCATCGGATTATAATTCACCCCTCCACTTT.

The chain joins TRBV27 to TRBJ1-6; D is possibly TRBD1 (5 bases). Germline V lookup: CDR1 MNHEY, CDR2 SMNVEV (reference sequence). Trimming left V 3 bases short and J 6 bases short, with 21 bases between. The CDR3 has 18 amino acids. CDR3 DNA: TGTGCCAGCAGTTTTGGGTGGGGCCCGATTAATTTTAATTCACCCCTCCACTTT. Its protein product is CASSFGWGPINFNSPLHF.

The rearrangement links TRBV6-5 to TRBJ1-2; 9 bases agree with TRBD1. The ends lost 2 bases at V and 4 bases at J; junction bases unmatched: 8. CDR3 length equals 16 residues. The germline gives CDR1 MNHEY, CDR2 SVGAGI. This CDR3 reads CASSYDPGQGLYGYTF. CDR3 DNA: TGTGCCAGCAGTTACGACCCGGGACAGGGCCTCTATGGCTACACCTTC.

The V call is TRBV11-2, the J call TRBJ2-3; D is tentatively TRBD1 or TRBD2 (6 bases each). V lost 5 bases and J 4 bases, leaving 13 bases between the germline ends. Germline assignment: CDR1 SGHAT and CDR2 FQNNGV. This CDR3 contains 14 residues. As DNA, the CDR3 is TGTGCCAGCAGCCCGTTGGGGGGCGCAGATACGCAGTATTTT. Its protein is CASSPLGGADTQYF.

In this sample, this clone turned up a few times. The genes are TRBV3-1 (or the pseudogene TRBV3-2) and TRBJ1-5, with 8 bases aligning to TRBD1. From germline, CDR1 is LGHDT and CDR2 YNNKEL (reference sequence). The CDR3 length is 18 residues. V shed 0 bases, J shed 0 bases, and the junction held 7 bases outside the gene matches. Written as DNA, the CDR3 is TGTGCCAGCAGCCAAGATTTCGGACAGGGTTATAGCAATCAGCCCCAGCATTTT. The encoded protein is CASSQDFGQGYSNQPQHF.

V gene TRBV5-1 combines with J gene TRBJ1-2; 7 bases are shared with TRBD1. This CDR3 is built from 13 residues. J gave up 2 bases and V 4 bases, and 2 bases lay outside the gene matches. Germline lookup yields CDR1 SGHRS and CDR2 YFSETQ. CDR3 in amino acids: CASSPGQNYGYTF. CDR3 coding DNA: TGCGCCAGCAGCCCGGGACAGAACTATGGCTACACCTTC. The complete variable domain, with remaining parts taken from reference TRBV5-1 and TRBJ1-2, reads KAGVTQTPRYLIKTRGQQVTLSCSPISGHRSVSWYQQTPGQGLQFLFEYFSETQRNKGNFPGRFSGRQFSNSRSEMNVSTLELGDSALYLCASSPGQNYGYTFGSGTRLTVV.

This chain connects TRBV21-1 to TRBJ2-7; the D segment call TRBD2 is taken from the table without a DNA check. TRBV21-1 is a known pseudogene. The CDR3 is made up of 14 amino acids. The DNA for the CDR3 is TGTGCCAGCAGCAGAAGCCGAACTTGGTACGAGCAGTACTTC. The encoded protein is CASSRSRTWYEQYF.

This clone was counted a single time. The V call is TRBV20-1, the J call TRBJ2-3; D is uncertain. The length of the CDR3 is 14 residues. V lost 3 bases and J 6 bases, leaving 16 bases between the germline ends. Germline CDR1 DFQATT, CDR2 SNEGSKA (reference sequence). The CDR3: CSASPSRLRDTQYF. The CDR3 bases are TGCAGTGCTAGTCCCTCGCGGCTCCGGGATACGCAGTATTTT.

CDR3 sequence: CASSEGTAIVYGYTF. CDR3 DNA: TGTGCCAGCAGTGAAGGGACAGCGATCGTCTATGGCTACACCTTC. The V call is TRBV6-1, the J call TRBJ1-2, with D tentatively TRBD1 (6 bases). The V gene's germline CDR1 is MNHNS and CDR2 SASEGT. With 1 base removed from V and 4 bases from J, the gap between germline ends came to 13 bases. This CDR3 is built from 15 residues.

V is TRBV11-2 and J is TRBJ1-4, with D perhaps TRBD1 (6 bases). Germline assignment: CDR1 SGHAT and CDR2 FQNNGV. CDR3 length equals 14 residues. V was shortened by 5 bases and J by 7 bases, with 14 bases between the two germline ends. The CDR3 coding sequence is TGTGCCAGCAGCCATAACAGGGTGGCTGAAAAACTGTTTTTT. Translated: CASSHNRVAEKLFF.

The rearrangement links TRBV10-2 to TRBJ2-3; 14 bases match TRBD2. The CDR3 is 19 amino acids. Germline loops: CDR1 WSHSY, CDR2 SAAADI. V lost 3 bases, J lost 4 bases, and 12 bases stayed unmatched. Written as DNA, the CDR3 is TGCGCCAGCAGTGAAGGGACTAGCGGGGGTGTGGATAGCGCAGATACGCAGTATTTT. Amino acid sequence: CASSEGTSGGVDSADTQYF.

The chain employs TRBV4-1 and TRBJ1-2; 8 positions match TRBD1. The germline V gene encodes CDR1 MGHRA and CDR2 YSYEKL. V dropped 2 bases and J dropped 0; count of bases not matched to a gene: 8. This CDR3 comprises 17 residues. The CDR3: CASSQTDRAPTNYGYTF. Written as DNA, the CDR3 is TGCGCCAGCAGCCAAACGGACAGGGCTCCGACTAACTATGGCTACACCTTC.

This chain connects TRBV11-3 to TRBJ2-7; 7 positions agree with TRBD1. The CDR3 runs to 15 residues. Germline-derived CDR1 and CDR2 are SGHNT and YENEEA. Trimming cost V 3 bases and J 0 bases; bases outside gene matches: 5. The CDR3 DNA follows: TGTGCCAGCAGCTTTGGGCCAGGGGGCTCCTACGAGCAGTACTTC. Protein: CASSFGPGGSYEQYF.

The DNA of the CDR3 is TGCGCCAGCAGCTCCTACGAGCAGTACTTC. Translating it yields CASSSYEQYF. This chain links TRBV5-1 with TRBJ2-7; D unresolved. V was clipped by 3 bases and J by 2 bases, with 0 bases between them. Germline values: CDR1 SGHRS, CDR2 YFSETQ. This CDR3 is built from 10 residues.